This T cell receptor beta chain was recorded in a study of cytomegalovirus exposure and HLA in healthy donors. A multiplex PCR was run with 60 Vbeta primers and 13 Jbeta primers. Sequencing was performed with immunoSEQ multiplex PCR; in TCRdb, only in-frame clones are kept and a portion is missing. Of over 55,000 clones listed, 80% to 90% were seen once; the top ten hold over 10%. CDR3 length equals 16 residues. V was cut by 0 bases and J by 0 bases, with 9 bases left in between. Germline-derived CDR1 and CDR2 are MNHEY and SMNVEV (reference sequence). The V gene is TRBV27, the J gene TRBJ1-5; no reliable D call. Sequencing input: PBMCs. The clonotype was recovered from a woman in her thirties in good health and CMV-seropositive. CDR3 nucleotide sequence: TGTGCCAGCAGTTTATCGAGTTACCGTAGCAATCAGCCCCAGCATTTT. Protein product: CASSLSSYRSNQPQHF.